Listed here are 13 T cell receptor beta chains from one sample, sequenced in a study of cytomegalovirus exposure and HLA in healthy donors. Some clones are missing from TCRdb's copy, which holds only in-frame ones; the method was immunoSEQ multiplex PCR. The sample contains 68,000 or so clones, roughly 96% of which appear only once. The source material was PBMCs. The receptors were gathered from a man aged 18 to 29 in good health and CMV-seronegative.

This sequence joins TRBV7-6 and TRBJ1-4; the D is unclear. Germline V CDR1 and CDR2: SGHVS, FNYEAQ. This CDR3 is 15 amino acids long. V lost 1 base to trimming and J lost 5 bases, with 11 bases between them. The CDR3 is CASSLDRGGNEKLFF. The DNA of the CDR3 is TGTGCCAGCAGCTTAGATCGAGGAGGGAATGAAAAACTGTTTTTT.

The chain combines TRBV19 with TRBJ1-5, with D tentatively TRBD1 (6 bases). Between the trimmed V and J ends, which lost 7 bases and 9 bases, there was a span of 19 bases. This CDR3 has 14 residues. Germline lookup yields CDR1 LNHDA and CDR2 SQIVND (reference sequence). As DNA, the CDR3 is TGTGCCAGTAATCCCCTGGGGGGGCGGCGGCCCCAGCATTTT. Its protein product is CASNPLGGRRPQHF.

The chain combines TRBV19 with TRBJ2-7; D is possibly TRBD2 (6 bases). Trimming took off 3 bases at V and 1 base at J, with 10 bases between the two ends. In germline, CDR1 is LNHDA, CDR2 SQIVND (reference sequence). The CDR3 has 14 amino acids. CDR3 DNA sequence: TGTGCCAGTAGTATGGGGGGAACGTCCTACGAGCAGTACTTC. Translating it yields CASSMGGTSYEQYF.

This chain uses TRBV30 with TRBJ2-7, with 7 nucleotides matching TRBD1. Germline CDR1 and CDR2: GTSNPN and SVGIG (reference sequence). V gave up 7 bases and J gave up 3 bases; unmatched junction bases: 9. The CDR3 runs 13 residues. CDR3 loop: CAFRRAGGYEQYF. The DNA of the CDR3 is TGTGCCTTCCGAAGGGCAGGGGGCTACGAGCAGTACTTC.

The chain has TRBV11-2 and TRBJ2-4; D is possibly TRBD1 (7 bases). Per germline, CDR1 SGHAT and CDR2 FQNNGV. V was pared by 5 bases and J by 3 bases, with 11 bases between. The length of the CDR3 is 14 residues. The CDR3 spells CASSPQGGKNIQYF. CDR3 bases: TGTGCCAGCAGCCCCCAGGGGGGCAAAAACATTCAGTACTTC.

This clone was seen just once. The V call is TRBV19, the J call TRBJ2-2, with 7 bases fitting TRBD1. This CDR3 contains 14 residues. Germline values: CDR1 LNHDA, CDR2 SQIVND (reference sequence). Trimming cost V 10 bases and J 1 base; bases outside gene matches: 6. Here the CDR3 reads CATQTGWNTGELFF. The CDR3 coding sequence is TGTGCCACCCAGACAGGGTGGAACACCGGGGAGCTGTTTTTT.

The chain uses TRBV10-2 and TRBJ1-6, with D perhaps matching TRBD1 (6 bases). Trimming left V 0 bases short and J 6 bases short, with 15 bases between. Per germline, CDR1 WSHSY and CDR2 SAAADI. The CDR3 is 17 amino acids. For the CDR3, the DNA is TGCGCCAGCAGTGAGTCTTTTCAGGGGATGATTAATTCACCCCTCCACTTT. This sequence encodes CASSESFQGMINSPLHF.

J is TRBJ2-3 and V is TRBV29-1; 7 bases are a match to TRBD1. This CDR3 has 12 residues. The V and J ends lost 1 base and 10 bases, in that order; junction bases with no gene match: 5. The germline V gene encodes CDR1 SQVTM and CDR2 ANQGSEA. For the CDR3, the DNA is TGCAGCGTTGAAGTTTTACAGGGGCCGCAGTATTTT. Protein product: CSVEVLQGPQYF.

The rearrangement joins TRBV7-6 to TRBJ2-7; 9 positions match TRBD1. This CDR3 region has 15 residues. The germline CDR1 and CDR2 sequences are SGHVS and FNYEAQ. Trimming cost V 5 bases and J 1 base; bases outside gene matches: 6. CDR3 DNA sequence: TGTGCCAGCAGCGATAAGGACAGGGGTTCCTACGAGCAGTACTTC. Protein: CASSDKDRGSYEQYF.

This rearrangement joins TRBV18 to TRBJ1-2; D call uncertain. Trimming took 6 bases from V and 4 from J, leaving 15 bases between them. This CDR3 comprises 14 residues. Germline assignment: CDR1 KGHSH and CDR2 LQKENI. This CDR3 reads CASSPMPVGYGYTF. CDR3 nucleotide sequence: TGTGCCAGCTCTCCGATGCCCGTCGGCTATGGCTACACCTTC.

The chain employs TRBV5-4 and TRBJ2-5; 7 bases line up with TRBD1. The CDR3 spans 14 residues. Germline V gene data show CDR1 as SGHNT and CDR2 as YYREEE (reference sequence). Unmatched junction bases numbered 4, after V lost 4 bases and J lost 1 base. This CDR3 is CASSAAGGQETQYF. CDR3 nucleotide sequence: TGTGCCAGCAGCGCAGCAGGGGGCCAAGAGACCCAGTACTTC.

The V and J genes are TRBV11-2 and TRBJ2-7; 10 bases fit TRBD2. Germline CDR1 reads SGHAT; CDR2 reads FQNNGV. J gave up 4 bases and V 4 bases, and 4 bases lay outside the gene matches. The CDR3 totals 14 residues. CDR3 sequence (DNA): TGTGCCAGCAGCTCCGGGACTAGCGTTTACGAGCAGTACTTC. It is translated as CASSSGTSVYEQYF.

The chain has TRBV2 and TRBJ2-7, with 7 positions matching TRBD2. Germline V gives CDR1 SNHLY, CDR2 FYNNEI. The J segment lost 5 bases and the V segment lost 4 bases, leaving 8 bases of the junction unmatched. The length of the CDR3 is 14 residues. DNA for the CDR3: TGTGCCAGCAGTGCGACTAGCAGCGGCCACGAGCAGTACTTC. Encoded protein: CASSATSSGHEQYF.